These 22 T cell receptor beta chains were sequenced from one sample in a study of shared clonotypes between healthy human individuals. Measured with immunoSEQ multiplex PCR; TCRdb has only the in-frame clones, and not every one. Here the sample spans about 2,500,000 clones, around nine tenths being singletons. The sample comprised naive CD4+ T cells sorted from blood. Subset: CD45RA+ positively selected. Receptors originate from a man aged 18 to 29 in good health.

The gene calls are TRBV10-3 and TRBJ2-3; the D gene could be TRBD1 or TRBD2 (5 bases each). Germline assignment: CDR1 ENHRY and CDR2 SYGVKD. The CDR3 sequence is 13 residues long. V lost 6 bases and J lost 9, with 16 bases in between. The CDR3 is CAIRPDGAGTQYF. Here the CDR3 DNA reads TGTGCCATCAGGCCGGACGGGGCAGGGACGCAGTATTTT.

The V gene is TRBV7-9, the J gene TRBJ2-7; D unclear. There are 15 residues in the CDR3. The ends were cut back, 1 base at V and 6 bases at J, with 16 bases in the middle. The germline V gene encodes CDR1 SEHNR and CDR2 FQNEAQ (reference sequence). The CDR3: CASSLGSRTLGEQYF. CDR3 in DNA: TGTGCCAGCAGCTTAGGGTCCAGAACCTTAGGCGAGCAGTACTTC.

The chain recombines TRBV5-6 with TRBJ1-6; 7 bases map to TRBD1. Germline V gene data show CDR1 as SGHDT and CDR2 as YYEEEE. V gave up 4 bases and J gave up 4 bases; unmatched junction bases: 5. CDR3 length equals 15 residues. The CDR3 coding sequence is TGTGCCAGCAGCCCCAGGACAGGTTATAATTCACCCCTCCACTTT. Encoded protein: CASSPRTGYNSPLHF.

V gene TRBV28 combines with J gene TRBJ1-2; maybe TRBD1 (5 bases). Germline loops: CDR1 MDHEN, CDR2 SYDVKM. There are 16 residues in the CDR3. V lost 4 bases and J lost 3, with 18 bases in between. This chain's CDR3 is CASSSVPGRRDYGYTF. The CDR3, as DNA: TGTGCCAGCAGTTCGGTACCGGGACGGAGGGACTATGGCTACACCTTC.

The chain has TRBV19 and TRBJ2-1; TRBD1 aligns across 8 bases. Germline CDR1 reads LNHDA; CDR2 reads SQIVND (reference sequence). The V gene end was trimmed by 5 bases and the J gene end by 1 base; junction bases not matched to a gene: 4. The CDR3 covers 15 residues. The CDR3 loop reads CASSPGGASYNEQFF. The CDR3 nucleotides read TGTGCCAGTAGTCCAGGGGGCGCGTCCTACAATGAGCAGTTCTTC. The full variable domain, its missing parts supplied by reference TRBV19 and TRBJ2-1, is DGGITQSPKYLFRKEGQNVTLSCEQNLNHDAMYWYRQDPGQGLRLIYYSQIVNDFQKGDIAEGYSVSREKKESFPLTVTSAQKNPTAFYLCASSPGGASYNEQFFGPGTRLTVL.

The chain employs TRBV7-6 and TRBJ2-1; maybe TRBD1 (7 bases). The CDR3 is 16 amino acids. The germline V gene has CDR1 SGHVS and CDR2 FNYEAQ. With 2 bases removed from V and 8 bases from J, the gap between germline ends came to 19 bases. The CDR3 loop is CASSLWAGQTTDEQFF. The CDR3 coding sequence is TGTGCCAGCAGCTTATGGGCGGGACAGACAACGGATGAGCAGTTCTTC.

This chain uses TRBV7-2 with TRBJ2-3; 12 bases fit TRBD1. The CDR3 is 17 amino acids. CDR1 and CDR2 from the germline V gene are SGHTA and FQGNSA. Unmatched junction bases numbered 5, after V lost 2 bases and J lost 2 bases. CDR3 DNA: TGTGCCAGCAGCTTAAAGGGACAGGGGGCTGTCACAGATACGCAGTATTTT. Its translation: CASSLKGQGAVTDTQYF.

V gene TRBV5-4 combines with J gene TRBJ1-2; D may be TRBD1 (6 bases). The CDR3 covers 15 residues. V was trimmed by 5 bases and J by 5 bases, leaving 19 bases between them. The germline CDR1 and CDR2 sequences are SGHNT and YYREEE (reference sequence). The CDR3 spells CASRSLTGLGYGYTF. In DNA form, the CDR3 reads TGTGCCAGCAGGTCCCTCACAGGGCTTGGGTATGGCTACACCTTC. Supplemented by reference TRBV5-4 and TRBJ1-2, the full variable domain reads ETGVTQSPTHLIKTRGQQVTLRCSSQSGHNTVSWYQQALGQGPQFIFQYYREEENGRGNFPPRFSGLQFPNYSSELNVNALELDDSALYLCASRSLTGLGYGYTFGSGTRLTVV.

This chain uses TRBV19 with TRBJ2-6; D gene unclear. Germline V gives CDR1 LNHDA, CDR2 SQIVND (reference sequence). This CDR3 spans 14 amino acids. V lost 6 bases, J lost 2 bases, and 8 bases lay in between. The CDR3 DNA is TGTGCCAGTAGCCCACGTGCTGGGGCCAACGTCCTGACTTTC. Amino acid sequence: CASSPRAGANVLTF.

CDR3 DNA: TGTGCTAGTGGTTTGGTAGGCTTCAACATTCAGTACTTC. It is translated as CASGLVGFNIQYF. This chain links TRBV12-5 with TRBJ2-4, with D hard to call. Between the trimmed V and J ends, which lost 0 bases and 7 bases, there was a span of 7 bases. The CDR3 length is 13 residues. The germline gives CDR1 LGHNT, CDR2 FRNRAP.

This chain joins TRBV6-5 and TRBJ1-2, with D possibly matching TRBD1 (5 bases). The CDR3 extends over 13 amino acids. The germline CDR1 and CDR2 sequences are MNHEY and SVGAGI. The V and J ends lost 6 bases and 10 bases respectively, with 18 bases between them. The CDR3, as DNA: TGTGCCAGCAGACGTCCAGGGTTGGGAAACTACACCTTC. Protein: CASRRPGLGNYTF.

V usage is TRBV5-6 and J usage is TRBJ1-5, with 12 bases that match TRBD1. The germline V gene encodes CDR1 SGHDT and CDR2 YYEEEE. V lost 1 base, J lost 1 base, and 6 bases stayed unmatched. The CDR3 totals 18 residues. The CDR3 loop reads CASSLTLGQGASNQPQHF. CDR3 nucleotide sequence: TGTGCCAGCAGCTTGACCCTGGGACAGGGGGCCAGCAATCAGCCCCAGCATTTT.

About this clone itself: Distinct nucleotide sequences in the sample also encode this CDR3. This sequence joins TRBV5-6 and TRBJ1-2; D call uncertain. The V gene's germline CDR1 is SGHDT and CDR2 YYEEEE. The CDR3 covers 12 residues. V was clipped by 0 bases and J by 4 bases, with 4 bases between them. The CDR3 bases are TGTGCCAGCAGCTTGGGCGGCTATGGCTACACCTTC. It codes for CASSLGGYGYTF. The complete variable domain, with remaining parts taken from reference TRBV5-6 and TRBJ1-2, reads DAGVTQSPTHLIKTRGQQVTLRCSPKSGHDTVSWYQQALGQGPQFIFQYYEEEERQRGNFPDRFSGHQFPNYSSELNVNALLLGDSALYLCASSLGGYGYTFGSGTRLTVV.

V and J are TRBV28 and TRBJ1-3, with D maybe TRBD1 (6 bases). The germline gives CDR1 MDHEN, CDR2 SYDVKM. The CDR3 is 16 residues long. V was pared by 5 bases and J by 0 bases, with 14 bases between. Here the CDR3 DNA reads TGTGCCAGCAGTCCCACCGGGACATTCTCTGGAAACACCATATATTTT. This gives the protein CASSPTGTFSGNTIYF.

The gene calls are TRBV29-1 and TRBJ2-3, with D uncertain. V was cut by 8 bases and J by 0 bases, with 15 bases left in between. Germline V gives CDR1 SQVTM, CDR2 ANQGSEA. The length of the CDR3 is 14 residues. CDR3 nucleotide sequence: TGCAGCTGCCTACTACCTGTTAGCACAGATACGCAGTATTTT. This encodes CSCLLPVSTDTQYF.

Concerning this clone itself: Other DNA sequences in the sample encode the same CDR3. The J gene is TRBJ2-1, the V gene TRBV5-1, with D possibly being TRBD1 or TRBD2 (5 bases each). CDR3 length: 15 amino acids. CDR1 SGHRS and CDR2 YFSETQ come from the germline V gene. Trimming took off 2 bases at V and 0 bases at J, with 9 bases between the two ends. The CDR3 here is CASSFWGSSYNEQFF. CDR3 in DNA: TGCGCCAGCAGCTTTTGGGGGAGCTCCTACAATGAGCAGTTCTTC.

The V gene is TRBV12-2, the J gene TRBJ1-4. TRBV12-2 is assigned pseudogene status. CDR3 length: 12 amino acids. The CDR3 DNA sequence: TGTGCAAGTCGCTCCCGCGCGCAAAAACTGTTTTTT. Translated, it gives CASRSRAQKLFF.

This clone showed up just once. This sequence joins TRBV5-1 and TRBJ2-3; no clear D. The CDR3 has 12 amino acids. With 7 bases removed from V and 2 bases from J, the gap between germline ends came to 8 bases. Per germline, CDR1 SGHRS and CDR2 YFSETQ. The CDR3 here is CASFALTDTQYF. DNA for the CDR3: TGCGCCAGCTTTGCACTCACAGATACGCAGTATTTT.

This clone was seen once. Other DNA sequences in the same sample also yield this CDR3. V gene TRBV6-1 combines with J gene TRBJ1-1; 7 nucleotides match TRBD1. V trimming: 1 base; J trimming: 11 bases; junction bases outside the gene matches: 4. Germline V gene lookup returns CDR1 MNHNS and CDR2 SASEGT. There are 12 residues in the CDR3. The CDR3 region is CASSEVGTEAFF. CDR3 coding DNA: TGTGCCAGCAGTGAAGTGGGGACAGAGGCTTTCTTT.

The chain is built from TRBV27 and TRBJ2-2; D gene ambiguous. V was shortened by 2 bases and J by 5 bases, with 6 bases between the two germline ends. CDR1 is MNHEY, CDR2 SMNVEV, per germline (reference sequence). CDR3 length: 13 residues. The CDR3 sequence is CASSLGVTGELFF. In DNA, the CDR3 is TGTGCCAGCAGTTTAGGGGTAACCGGGGAGCTGTTTTTT.

CDR3 DNA: TGTGCCAGCAGTCCGGGTTCGGCGAACACCGGGGAGCTGTTTTTT. It encodes CASSPGSANTGELFF. V gene TRBV28 combines with J gene TRBJ2-2; D gene unclear. V lost 5 bases and J 0 bases, leaving 10 bases between the germline ends. CDR3 length: 15 amino acids. The germline CDR1 and CDR2 sequences are MDHEN and SYDVKM.

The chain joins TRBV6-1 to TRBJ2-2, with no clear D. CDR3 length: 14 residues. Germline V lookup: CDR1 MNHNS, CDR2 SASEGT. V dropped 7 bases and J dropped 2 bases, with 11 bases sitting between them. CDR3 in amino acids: CASKATFNTGELFF. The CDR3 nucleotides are TGTGCCAGCAAGGCGACTTTCAACACCGGGGAGCTGTTTTTT.